This T cell receptor (beta chain) came from a study of T-cell reconstitution after alpha-beta-depleted transplantation in children. Findings and limits, study-wide: One year post-transplant, T-cell counts and diversity were largely derived from T cells produced anew. Surviving recipient T cells and thymic progenitors produced the high day-60 TCRbeta diversity seen in some patients. Reports say that about two months after transplant, the alpha-beta T cells came out of several hundred graft clones that had expanded.

In germline, CDR1 is SGHRS, CDR2 YFSETQ. This CDR3 spans 15 amino acids. V shed 5 bases, J shed 1 base, and the junction held 5 bases outside the gene matches. The TCRbeta library was prepared with unique molecular identifiers. TCRdb itself ran the PCR reads through MiXCR, one entry per CDR3 protein. The repertoire holds 200,000 to 300,000 distinct CDR3 sequences, with 20% to 30% as singletons. This clonotype turned up a few times. No antigen is known for it. Specimen: PBMCs, collected before TCRalphabeta/CD19-depleted stem cell transplant. The V gene is TRBV5-1, the J gene TRBJ2-3; 9 nucleotides line up with TRBD1. This TCR derives from a girl aged 2-15 years with Fanconi anemia, due to receive a stem cell transplant. The CDR3 region is CASSTGGAGTDTQYF. Written as DNA, the CDR3 is TGCGCCAGCAGTACAGGGGGCGCTGGCACAGATACGCAGTATTTT. Looking up the rest from reference TRBV5-1 and TRBJ2-3 gives the full variable domain: KAGVTQTPRYLIKTRGQQVTLSCSPISGHRSVSWYQQTPGQGLQFLFEYFSETQRNKGNFPGRFSGRQFSNSRSEMNVSTLELGDSALYLCASSTGGAGTDTQYFGPGTRLTVL.